This paragraph reports one T cell receptor (beta chain). Its antigen is unknown. The data stem from a study of blood T cells in healthy people across ages. The germline V gene has CDR1 LGHNT and CDR2 FRNRAP. V shed 2 bases and J shed 0 bases, with 9 bases lying between them. The CDR3 consists of 15 residues. Overall study findings and caveats: With naive T cell percentage, TCR beta diversity showed a strong correlation.

Donors each provided 9.5 to 10 milliliters of peripheral blood. Whenever a sample was processed, at least 6.5 million PBMCs were isolated. The authors ran a second PCR of about 7 to 11 cycles using a sample-barcoded 5' primer and a J-beta primer mix. All samples yielded 2.5 million or more CDR3-containing paired-end reads. TCRdb reprocessed the 5' RACE reads with MiXCR, giving one entry per CDR3 protein. This sample has over 1.5 million distinct CDR3 sequences, with 49% found just once. The rearrangement uses TRBV12-5 and TRBJ2-3, with D possibly being TRBD2 (5 bases). The source is a middle-aged woman in good health. The sample was blood. The CDR3 DNA reads as TGTGCTAGTGGTTTGACGGGGATAAGCACAGATACGCAGTATTTT. This sequence encodes CASGLTGISTDTQYF.